Listed below are T cell receptor beta chains from one sample, sequenced in a study of blood T cell repertoires in COVID-19. Only in-frame clones appear in the TCRdb table, and some are missing; sequencing was by immunoSEQ multiplex PCR. The profile shows roughly 700,000 clones, 90% of them singletons. Sequenced input: peripheral blood. The receptors originated from a woman under 30 with acute or convalescent COVID-19. Both conserved end residues are part of each CDR3. Each record gives: clone size, J gene, D gene, CDR3 length, V gene, CDR3 DNA, CDR3 protein. The D gene is left open where the match is weak. Not every row has a clone size; where given, it reads once, few, many or a size class.

size: .
J: TRBJ2-3
D: TRBD1
length: 13
V: TRBV30
DNA: TGTGCCTGGAGGGGAACAGGGGCAGATACGCAGTATTTT
CDR3: CAWRGTGADTQYF

size: .
J: TRBJ2-3
D: .
length: 13
V: TRBV9
DNA: TGTGCCAGCAGCGTAGCTAAAGTGGATACGCAGTATTTT
CDR3: CASSVAKVDTQYF

size: .
J: TRBJ2-5
D: TRBD1
length: 14
V: TRBV4-2
DNA: TGTGCCAGCAGCCAAGTAGGACAGGGAGAGACCCAGTACTTC
CDR3: CASSQVGQGETQYF

size: .
J: TRBJ1-6
D: TRBD1
length: 14
V: TRBV4-1
DNA: TGCGCCAGCAGCCTGACAGGGAACAATTCACCCCTCCACTTT
CDR3: CASSLTGNNSPLHF

size: .
J: TRBJ2-2
D: TRBD2
length: 18
V: TRBV9
DNA: TGTGCCAGCAGCGTTAGAAACGCGGGGGGGCTGGACACCGGGGAGCTGTTTTTT
CDR3: CASSVRNAGGLDTGELFF

size: .
J: TRBJ2-3
D: TRBD2
length: 16
V: TRBV5-1
DNA: TGCGCCAGCAGCATGGGACTAGCGGGGGGGCCAGATACGCAGTATTTT
CDR3: CASSMGLAGGPDTQYF

size: .
J: TRBJ2-7
D: TRBD1
length: 15
V: TRBV9
DNA: TGTGCCAGCAGCGTAGGGGGACAGGGCCTTGTGGAGCAGTACTTC
CDR3: CASSVGGQGLVEQYF

size: .
J: TRBJ1-2
D: .
length: 13
V: TRBV2
DNA: TGTGCCAGCAGCGCAACATCTGGCTATGGCTACACCTTC
CDR3: CASSATSGYGYTF

size: once
J: TRBJ1-1
D: .
length: 14
V: TRBV21-1
DNA: TGTGCCAGCAGCAAACTTGAAGAGGGCACTGAAGCTTTCTTT
CDR3: CASSKLEEGTEAFF

size: .
J: TRBJ2-5
D: TRBD1
length: 15
V: TRBV5-1
DNA: TGCGCCAGCAGCCCGCGACAGGGACGGGAAGAGACCCAGTACTTC
CDR3: CASSPRQGREETQYF

size: once
J: TRBJ2-7
D: TRBD2
length: 20
V: TRBV7-8
DNA: TGTGCCAGCAGCCCCTGGGGTGGGGGTAGCGGGGCCCCTAGCTCCTACGAGCAGTACTTC
CDR3: CASSPWGGGSGAPSSYEQYF

size: .
J: TRBJ1-4
D: TRBD1
length: 17
V: TRBV9
DNA: TGTGCCAGCAGCGAGGGGACAGGGGCTGCAACTAATGAAAAACTGTTTTTT
CDR3: CASSEGTGAATNEKLFF

size: .
J: TRBJ1-5
D: .
length: 14
V: TRBV30
DNA: TGTGCCTGGAAAGGGGAAGGCAGCAATCAGCCCCAGCATTTT
CDR3: CAWKGEGSNQPQHF

size: once
J: TRBJ1-6
D: TRBD1
length: 18
V: TRBV5-1
DNA: TGCGCCAGCAGCTTCGGGGCCGTGCGGGACAGCTTTAATTCACCCCTCCACTTT
CDR3: CASSFGAVRDSFNSPLHF

size: .
J: TRBJ1-2
D: .
length: 12
V: TRBV28
DNA: TGTGCCACCACGGGGGGGTCCTATGGCTACACCTTC
CDR3: CATTGGSYGYTF

size: .
J: TRBJ2-3
D: .
length: 15
V: TRBV7-9
DNA: TGTGCCAGCAGCCCCGGGGGACTTCCCACAGATACGCAGTATTTT
CDR3: CASSPGGLPTDTQYF

size: .
J: TRBJ2-1
D: TRBD2
length: 14
V: TRBV25-1
DNA: TGTGCCAGCAGTAATGGGGGAGGGTTCAGTGAGCAGTTCTTC
CDR3: CASSNGGGFSEQFF

size: .
J: TRBJ2-7
D: .
length: 13
V: TRBV6-2/TRBV6-3
DNA: TGTGCCAGCAGTTACGGGCTTACCTACGAGCAGTACTTC
CDR3: CASSYGLTYEQYF

size: .
J: TRBJ1-3
D: .
length: 14
V: TRBV6-5
DNA: TGTGCCAGCAGCTTCCAGGAGGGGGGAAACACCATATATTTT
CDR3: CASSFQEGGNTIYF

size: .
J: TRBJ1-3
D: TRBD1
length: 17
V: TRBV18
DNA: TGTGCCAGCTCCCGCACTCCGGGACAGGCGTCTGGAAACACCATATATTTT
CDR3: CASSRTPGQASGNTIYF

size: .
J: TRBJ2-2
D: TRBD1
length: 15
V: TRBV24-1
DNA: TGTGCCACCAGTGAGGAGACAGGGGTGACCGGGGAGCTGTTTTTT
CDR3: CATSEETGVTGELFF

size: .
J: TRBJ1-6
D: .
length: 16
V: TRBV5-1
DNA: TGCGCCAGCACCCCAACGGGGAGCTCCTATAATTCACCCCTCCACTTT
CDR3: CASTPTGSSYNSPLHF

size: .
J: TRBJ1-1
D: .
length: 15
V: TRBV5-1
DNA: TGCGCCAGCAGCTTGGCTCGGGGTAGGAACACTGAAGCTTTCTTT
CDR3: CASSLARGRNTEAFF

size: .
J: TRBJ2-7
D: TRBD2
length: 14
V: TRBV29-1
DNA: TGCAGCGTTCTGGGACTAGCGGAGTCCTACGAGCAGTACTTC
CDR3: CSVLGLAESYEQYF

size: .
J: TRBJ2-1
D: .
length: 19
V: TRBV1
DNA: TGCACCAGCAGCCAAGATCCAACCCCGGACGGGAGGCCCTACAATGAGCAGTTCTTC
CDR3: CTSSQDPTPDGRPYNEQFF

size: .
J: TRBJ2-7
D: TRBD1
length: 16
V: TRBV5-5
DNA: TGTGCCAGCAGCATACCTGGGACAGGGGGACCCTACGAGCAGTACTTC
CDR3: CASSIPGTGGPYEQYF

size: .
J: TRBJ1-2
D: TRBD1
length: 14
V: TRBV5-4
DNA: TGTGCCAGCAGCTTGGGGACGGCAGGGGGCTTTTACACCTTC
CDR3: CASSLGTAGGFYTF

size: .
J: TRBJ1-2
D: .
length: 13
V: TRBV3-1/TRBV3-2
DNA: TGTGCCAGCAGCCACCCCGTTAACTATGGCTACACCTTC
CDR3: CASSHPVNYGYTF

size: .
J: TRBJ2-1
D: TRBD2
length: 18
V: TRBV5-1
DNA: TGCGCCAGCAGCCTCACTAGCGGGGGGGCAGATAGCTACAATGAGCAGTTCTTC
CDR3: CASSLTSGGADSYNEQFF

size: .
J: TRBJ1-6
D: TRBD1
length: 13
V: TRBV5-5
DNA: TGTGCCGGTGGGACAGGGGAGAATTCACCCCTCCACTTT
CDR3: CAGGTGENSPLHF

size: .
J: TRBJ2-7
D: TRBD1
length: 16
V: TRBV9
DNA: TGTGCCAGCAGCAGTACCAGGGGGTTATATATGTCCGAGCAGTACTTC
CDR3: CASSSTRGLYMSEQYF

size: .
J: TRBJ2-2
D: TRBD2
length: 14
V: TRBV6-4
DNA: TGTGCCAGCAGTGAGCTAGCGGGGGCCGGGGAGCTGTTTTTT
CDR3: CASSELAGAGELFF

size: .
J: TRBJ1-2
D: .
length: 17
V: TRBV3-1/TRBV3-2
DNA: TGTGCCAGCAGCCCCAGGGTTTACCAGTCGCTTGACTATGGCTACACCTTC
CDR3: CASSPRVYQSLDYGYTF

size: .
J: TRBJ1-2
D: .
length: 15
V: TRBV6-5
DNA: TGTGCCAGCAGTTACTCGACTGGGGCCAGCATGGGCTACACCTTC
CDR3: CASSYSTGASMGYTF

size: .
J: TRBJ2-1
D: .
length: 14
V: TRBV7-3
DNA: TGTGCCAGCAGCTTACCCGGGGTCTACAATGAGCAGTTCTTC
CDR3: CASSLPGVYNEQFF

size: .
J: TRBJ2-7
D: .
length: 15
V: TRBV27
DNA: TGTGCCAGCAGTTTAAGTACCAGGGGGGTATACGAGCAGTACTTC
CDR3: CASSLSTRGVYEQYF